This T cell receptor beta chain was retrieved from a study of lymphopenia after photon versus proton radiotherapy. Germline loops: CDR1 SGHKS, CDR2 YYEKEE (reference sequence). This CDR3 comprises 16 residues. The V gene end was trimmed by 4 bases and the J gene end by 4 bases; junction bases not matched to a gene: 14. Some clones are missing from TCRdb's copy, which holds only in-frame ones; the method was immunoSEQ multiplex PCR. This table has roughly 41,000 clones, over 65% appearing once. The V and J genes are TRBV5-5 and TRBJ2-7; 7 positions agree with TRBD1. Sequencing used peripheral blood, obtained from a patient treated with photon-based radiotherapy. The sequence came from a man aged 45-60 years with gastric cancer. CDR3: CASSVQGGRGAYEQYF. The CDR3, as DNA: TGTGCCAGCAGCGTCCAAGGGGGCAGAGGCGCGTACGAGCAGTACTTC. Supplemented by reference TRBV5-5 and TRBJ2-7, the full variable domain reads DAGVTQSPTHLIKTRGQQVTLRCSPISGHKSVSWYQQVLGQGPQFIFQYYEKEERGRGNFPDRFSARQFPNYSSELNVNALLLGDSALYLCASSVQGGRGAYEQYFGPGTRLTVT.